Each of the 22 T cell receptor beta chains below was sequenced from the same sample in a study of patients and donors after allogeneic stem cell transplantation. TCRdb called the RT-PCR reads again in MiXCR, with one record for every CDR3 protein. This sample carries hundreds of thousands of distinct CDR3 sequences, approximately 16% of them seen once, and the ten largest clones take 7.2%. The sample comprised blood, either unsorted or a sorted T cell fraction (not recorded which). These receptors all come from a human donor who was either an allogeneic HSCT recipient or a stem cell or donor lymphocyte infusion donor (not recorded which). It is not recorded whose cells these are; they may come from a transplant donor.

Details on this clonotype: Germline is not matched at one junction end, which may reflect a read error. The chain recombines TRBV6-2 or TRBV6-3 with TRBJ2-7, with D unresolved. The CDR3 contains 17 residues. Germline V lookup: CDR1 MNHEY, CDR2 SVGEGT. The CDR3 DNA reads as TGTGCCAGCAATTACGGGTACAGCCCTAGGATCAACTACGAGCAGTACTTC. Its translation is CASNYGYSPRINYEQYF.

This clonotype has just a few counts. In DNA, the CDR3 is TGTGCCAGCAGCCCGCAGACGGGGTACTTC. Translating gives CASSPQTGYF. The V call is TRBV5-4, the J call TRBJ2-7; D remains ambiguous. Germline CDR1 SGHNT, CDR2 YYREEE (reference sequence). The V and J ends lost 4 bases and 12 bases respectively, with 11 bases between them. The CDR3 has 10 amino acids. Based on the CDR3 plus reference TRBV5-4 and TRBJ2-7, the full variable domain is ETGVTQSPTHLIKTRGQQVTLRCSSQSGHNTVSWYQQALGQGPQFIFQYYREEENGRGNFPPRFSGLQFPNYSSELNVNALELDDSALYLCASSPQTGYFGPGTRLTVT.

This clonotype was counted a few times. V usage is TRBV4-1 and J usage is TRBJ1-1; weak D call: TRBD1 (5 bases). Looked up from germline, CDR1 is MGHRA and CDR2 is YSYEKL. CDR3 length equals 13 residues. Trimming shortened V by 8 bases and J by 0 bases, and 10 bases separated the two germline ends. The CDR3 protein is CASCWDLNTEAFF. CDR3 sequence (DNA): TGCGCCAGCTGTTGGGACTTGAACACTGAAGCTTTCTTT.

The genes are TRBV5-1 and TRBJ2-7; D possibly corresponds to TRBD2 (6 bases). V was trimmed by 4 bases and J by 6 bases, leaving 23 bases between them. CDR1 is SGHRS and CDR2 is YFSETQ in the germline V gene. The CDR3 is 16 amino acids. The CDR3 DNA reads as TGCGCCAGCAGCCCTTGGCCGGGACTCCCCCAGGCCGAGCAGTACTTC. Amino acids: CASSPWPGLPQAEQYF.

This sequence joins TRBV6-4 and TRBJ2-1, with D tentatively TRBD2 (7 bases). The CDR3 is 16 residues long. The V and J ends lost 0 bases and 5 bases respectively, with 14 bases between them. Germline values: CDR1 MRHNA, CDR2 SNTAGT. DNA of the CDR3: TGTGCCAGCAGTGACTCCTGGGGGGGCAAAAACAATGAGCAGTTCTTC. Protein sequence: CASSDSWGGKNNEQFF.

This clonotype was observed a handful of times. The V and J genes are TRBV21-1 and TRBJ1-6. TRBV21-1 is a pseudogene. The CDR3 runs 14 residues. Here the CDR3 reads CASSIGPVVSPLHF. The CDR3 DNA follows: TGTGCCAGCAGCATCGGACCGGTCGTCTCACCCCTCCACTTT.

The CDR3 loop is CASSYSSISRGQSHEQYF. The CDR3 region has the DNA TGTGCCAGCAGTTACTCGAGTATAAGTCGTGGACAATCCCACGAGCAGTACTTC. The chain recombines TRBV6-5 with TRBJ2-7, with D perhaps matching TRBD1 (5 bases). V lost 0 bases and J lost 5, with 23 bases in between. The CDR3 is made up of 18 amino acids. Germline V gene data show CDR1 as MNHEY and CDR2 as SVGAGI.

A few counts support this clonotype. V usage is TRBV7-3 and J usage is TRBJ2-3; TRBD1 matches 7 bases. Germline V gives CDR1 SGHTA, CDR2 FQGTGA. V dropped 5 bases and J dropped 6; count of bases not matched to a gene: 5. The CDR3 is 13 amino acids. Here the CDR3 reads CASSATTGDTQYF. DNA of the CDR3: TGTGCCAGCAGCGCTACGACAGGGGATACGCAGTATTTT.

CDR3 amino acids: CASNRQGPPYEQYF. CDR3 bases: TGTGCCAGCAACCGACAGGGCCCCCCCTACGAGCAGTACTTC. This chain joins TRBV12-3 or TRBV12-4 and TRBJ2-7; 7 bases align to TRBD1. The CDR3 is made up of 14 amino acids. J was trimmed by 2 bases and V by 7 bases; bases with no gene match: 8.

This clonotype appeared a few times. The rearrangement joins TRBV4-1 to TRBJ2-7, with 12 bases fitting TRBD1. Losses at the gene ends were 0 bases for V and 6 bases for J; bases not matched to a gene: 6. From germline, CDR1 is MGHRA and CDR2 YSYEKL. The CDR3 is 16 residues long. CDR3 DNA sequence: TGCGCCAGCAGCCAAGAGGGGACAGGGGGCCTTGGCGAGCAGTACTTC. It specifies CASSQEGTGGLGEQYF.

The sample holds a few counts of this clonotype. This chain joins TRBV7-8 and TRBJ2-3; TRBD1 might be the D (5 bases). Germline V gene sequence: CDR1 SGHVS, CDR2 FQNEAQ. The CDR3 consists of 16 residues. The V and J ends lost 7 bases and 6 bases respectively, with 23 bases between them. This CDR3 reads CASTQGPRNPGDTQYF. The CDR3 DNA reads as TGTGCCAGCACTCAGGGCCCTCGAAACCCTGGGGATACGCAGTATTTT.

The genes are TRBV20-1 and TRBJ2-7; D is undetermined. Trimming left V 3 bases short and J 0 bases short, with 18 bases between. CDR1 is DFQATT, CDR2 SNEGSKA, per germline (reference sequence). The CDR3 totals 16 residues. This CDR3 is CSASATGSSASYEQYF. The DNA for the CDR3 is TGCAGTGCTAGTGCGACCGGGTCGTCGGCCTCCTACGAGCAGTACTTC.

This chain connects TRBV7-9 to TRBJ2-7; unclear D gene. The CDR3 runs 12 residues. Germline CDR1 reads SEHNR; CDR2 reads FQNEAQ (reference sequence). V lost 2 bases and J lost 6, with 8 bases in between. CDR3 sequence (DNA): TGTGCCAGCAGCTTACCACGTGGCGAGCAGTACTTC. This translates into CASSLPRGEQYF.

The chain is built from TRBV6-5 and TRBJ1-6; TRBD1 agrees at 8 bases. CDR3 length: 15 amino acids. After removal of 0 bases from V and 9 bases from J, the junction contained 4 bases not matched to a gene. Germline assignment: CDR1 MNHEY and CDR2 SVGAGI. The CDR3 reads CASSYSAGGGSPLHF. The CDR3 coding sequence is TGTGCCAGCAGTTACTCAGCAGGGGGCGGTTCACCCCTCCACTTT.

The rearrangement uses TRBV7-9 and TRBJ1-1, with unresolved D. The CDR3 runs 13 residues. Germline V gene data show CDR1 as SEHNR and CDR2 as FQNEAQ (reference sequence). The germline V and J ends were trimmed by 5 bases and 3 bases, with 10 bases remaining between them. CDR3 DNA sequence: TGTGCCAGCAGCCCGACAAAGGACACTGAAGCTTTCTTT. Protein product: CASSPTKDTEAFF.

This clonotype was found a few times. The V gene is TRBV7-3, the J gene TRBJ2-1, with 8 positions matching TRBD2. There are 16 residues in the CDR3. The V gene end was trimmed by 1 base and the J gene end by 5 bases; junction bases not matched to a gene: 7. Germline V gives CDR1 SGHTA, CDR2 FQGTGA. CDR3 amino acids: CASSLIASGGHNEQFF. Written as DNA, the CDR3 is TGTGCCAGCAGCTTAATAGCCAGCGGGGGACACAATGAGCAGTTCTTC.

This clonotype was detected a few times. The CDR3 region is CASSRNPAGRGKYTGELFF. The CDR3 DNA follows: TGTGCCAGCAGTCGGAACCCCGCTGGGCGCGGGAAATACACCGGGGAGCTGTTTTTT. The chain employs TRBV6-2 or TRBV6-3 and TRBJ2-2, with D maybe TRBD2 (6 bases). The CDR3 sequence is 19 residues long. CDR1 and CDR2 (germline): MNHEY, SVGEGT. Trimming shortened V by 5 bases and J by 3 bases, and 25 bases separated the two germline ends.

This clonotype turned up a few times. V gene TRBV2 combines with J gene TRBJ2-2, with 8 bases aligning to TRBD1. V dropped 5 bases and J dropped 1; count of bases not matched to a gene: 6. Germline V gives CDR1 SNHLY, CDR2 FYNNEI. The CDR3 runs to 16 residues. The CDR3 loop is CASSQNRGKNTGELFF. DNA for the CDR3: TGTGCCAGCAGTCAGAACAGGGGGAAGAACACCGGGGAGCTGTTTTTT.

This clonotype was observed a few times. The chain couples TRBV12-3 or TRBV12-4 to TRBJ2-3; weak D call: TRBD2 (6 bases). The CDR3 has 17 residues. Trimming removed 2 bases from V and 2 bases from J, with 17 bases in between. CDR3 nucleotides: TGTGCCAGCAGTTTAAATCACGCGGGAAATCCCACAGATACGCAGTATTTT. Its translation: CASSLNHAGNPTDTQYF.

This clonotype occurred many times. This sequence joins TRBV20-1 and TRBJ2-1, with D possibly being TRBD1 (6 bases). The germline gives CDR1 DFQATT, CDR2 SNEGSKA (reference sequence). Trimming removed 3 bases from V and 1 base from J, with 22 bases in between. The CDR3 contains 18 residues. The CDR3 region is CSARPLQTGYKSYNEQFF. CDR3 DNA sequence: TGCAGTGCTAGGCCCCTACAAACAGGGTATAAGTCCTACAATGAGCAGTTCTTC.

The chain uses TRBV7-9 and TRBJ1-5, with 7 bases aligning to TRBD1. Germline CDR1 reads SEHNR; CDR2 reads FQNEAQ (reference sequence). The CDR3 loop spans 13 amino acids. After removal of 1 base from V and 9 bases from J, the junction contained 3 bases not matched to a gene. The chain's CDR3 is CASSLGGQTPQHF. Written as DNA, the CDR3 is TGTGCCAGCAGCTTAGGGGGACAGACGCCCCAGCATTTT.

This clonotype was seen many times. This chain joins TRBV5-1 and TRBJ2-4; D might be TRBD2 (5 bases). The CDR3 is 14 residues long. Germline V gene sequence: CDR1 SGHRS, CDR2 YFSETQ. V was cut by 0 bases and J by 2 bases, with 6 bases left in between. The CDR3 sequence is CASSLGGSKNIQYF. The CDR3 coding sequence is TGCGCCAGCAGCTTGGGAGGGTCCAAAAACATTCAGTACTTC.